One and the same sample provided the 2 T cell receptor beta chains below, sequenced in a study of shared clonotypes between healthy human individuals. This table comes from immunoSEQ multiplex PCR, and its TCRdb copy is limited to in-frame clones, with some not included. The table has 2 million to 2.5 million clones, 92% seen once. The sample consisted of naive CD4+ T cells from PBMCs. As to subset: CD45RA+ positively selected. All receptors come from a man aged 18 to 35 in good health. Some clones in this sample may be carry-over from other donors' samples.

V and J are TRBV19 and TRBJ1-1; D remains ambiguous. With 2 bases removed from V and 0 bases from J, the gap between germline ends came to 13 bases. The CDR3 loop spans 16 amino acids. The germline CDR1 and CDR2 sequences are LNHDA and SQIVND (reference sequence). CDR3 region: CASSIMTAGLNTEAFF. CDR3 in DNA: TGTGCCAGTAGTATAATGACTGCCGGGTTGAACACTGAAGCTTTCTTT.

Written as DNA, the CDR3 is TGTGCCACCAGCAGAGTAAGGGAGATGAACACTGAAGCTTTCTTT. Its translation: CATSRVREMNTEAFF. The J gene is TRBJ1-1, the V gene TRBV15; D unclear. The CDR3 length is 15 residues. V was clipped by 1 base and J by 0 bases, with 9 bases between them. Germline V lookup: CDR1 LNHNV, CDR2 YYDKDF (reference sequence).